Listed below are T cell receptor beta chains from one sample, sequenced in a study of synovial regulatory T cells in juvenile arthritis. Generated by immunoSEQ multiplex PCR, the TCRdb table keeps only in-frame clones and is missing some. With 9,000 to 10,000 clones in the sample, the ten largest clones hold 0.7% to 0.8%. The sample consisted of Treg cells from blood. These receptors were collected from a donor younger than 30 with juvenile idiopathic arthritis. CDR3s include the opening cysteine and the closing phenylalanine or tryptophan. Each record gives: V gene, J gene, CDR3 protein.

V gene: TRBV19
J gene: TRBJ1-5
CDR3 protein: CATRAGARIQPQHF

V gene: TRBV19
J gene: TRBJ1-1
CDR3 protein: CASRVSLWGNTEAFF

V gene: TRBV7-9
J gene: TRBJ1-2
CDR3 protein: CASSWFRDGNYGYTF

V gene: TRBV4-1
J gene: TRBJ1-5
CDR3 protein: CASSQDRGSNQPQHF

V gene: TRBV4-3
J gene: TRBJ2-5
CDR3 protein: CASSHRGTAQETQYF

V gene: TRBV2
J gene: TRBJ1-1
CDR3 protein: CASSEYTEAFF

V gene: TRBV19
J gene: TRBJ1-2
CDR3 protein: CASSTKQGANYGYTF

V gene: TRBV2
J gene: TRBJ1-5
CDR3 protein: CASSYGIRVQPQHF

V gene: TRBV19
J gene: TRBJ1-2
CDR3 protein: CASSIGQGMEYGYTF

V gene: TRBV19
J gene: TRBJ1-2
CDR3 protein: CASRRSAAAYGYTF

V gene: TRBV29-1
J gene: TRBJ1-3
CDR3 protein: CSVSISGNTIYF